The 8 T cell receptor beta chains reported below all come from one sample, sequenced in a study of blood T cell repertoires in COVID-19. Libraries were prepared by immunoSEQ multiplex PCR; TCRdb keeps only in-frame clonotypes and omits some of them. The sample gives about 290,000 clones, 75% to 90% of which show up once; 0.94% is in the top ten. The sample taken for sequencing was peripheral blood. The receptors stem from a woman in her thirties or forties who had recovered from COVID-19.

The CDR3 sequence: CASTVDTGTSGWAGTDTQYF. In DNA, the CDR3 is TGTGCCAGCACCGTAGACACCGGGACTAGCGGATGGGCGGGCACAGATACGCAGTATTTT. V and J are TRBV2 and TRBJ2-3; 11 bases agree with TRBD2. V was pared by 7 bases and J by 1 base, with 19 bases of the junction left unmatched. The germline CDR1 and CDR2 sequences are SNHLY and FYNNEI. CDR3 size: 20 residues.

V and J are TRBV27 and TRBJ1-6, with 7 bases that match TRBD1. The CDR3 spans 14 residues. Germline V gives CDR1 MNHEY, CDR2 SMNVEV (reference sequence). V dropped 8 bases and J dropped 6; count of bases not matched to a gene: 7. CDR3 bases: TGTGCCAGCGGGGGGACAGCACTTAATTCACCCCTCCACTTT. Translated, it gives CASGGTALNSPLHF.

CDR3 bases: TGTGCCAGCAGCTTCAGACTAGCGGGAGGTATAGATACGCAGTATTTT. Translation: CASSFRLAGGIDTQYF. The chain uses TRBV5-4 and TRBJ2-3; 13 nucleotides match TRBD2. Germline V gene data show CDR1 as SGHNT and CDR2 as YYREEE (reference sequence). V lost 2 bases to trimming and J lost 5 bases; unmatched junction nucleotides: 5. This CDR3 has 16 residues.

This clone has a single count. The chain links TRBV30 to TRBJ2-3; D gene unclear. CDR3 size: 14 residues. Per the germline V gene, CDR1 is GTSNPN and CDR2 is SVGIG (reference sequence). Deletions cut 5 bases from V and 0 bases from J, with 12 bases between. This chain's CDR3 is CAWELGESTDTQYF. CDR3 coding DNA: TGTGCCTGGGAATTGGGCGAAAGCACAGATACGCAGTATTTT.

V is TRBV30 and J is TRBJ2-3, with TRBD2 matching 7 bases. J gave up 1 base and V 4 bases, and 5 bases lay outside the gene matches. CDR1 GTSNPN and CDR2 SVGIG come from the germline V gene (reference sequence). The CDR3 has 14 residues. CDR3 region: CAWITSEGTDTQYF. CDR3 bases: TGTGCCTGGATCACTAGCGAGGGCACAGATACGCAGTATTTT.

The chain combines TRBV4-2 with TRBJ2-3; 15 nucleotides match TRBD2. The CDR3 is 17 amino acids. The V and J ends lost 1 base and 6 bases, in that order; junction bases with no gene match: 5. Germline CDR1 LGHNA, CDR2 YNFKEQ. The CDR3 DNA is TGTGCCAGCAGCCAAGTAACCGGACTAGCGGGGGGGGATACGCAGTATTTT. Translated: CASSQVTGLAGGDTQYF.

This rearrangement joins TRBV11-3 to TRBJ2-7; 7 bases fit TRBD1. CDR3 length equals 16 residues. Germline CDR1 and CDR2: SGHNT and YENEEA. V lost 1 base to trimming and J lost 2 bases; unmatched junction nucleotides: 8. In DNA, the CDR3 is TGTGCCAGCAGCTTAGCGGTTGGGACAGTTCCCTACGAGCAGTACTTC. It encodes CASSLAVGTVPYEQYF.

This chain joins TRBV30 and TRBJ2-5, with a tentative D call TRBD1 (5 bases). Germline CDR1 GTSNPN, CDR2 SVGIG (reference sequence). This CDR3 is built from 13 residues. Trimming cost V 5 bases and J 0 bases, with 10 bases left between them. This chain's CDR3 is CAWLAGNQETQYF. CDR3 DNA sequence: TGTGCCTGGTTAGCAGGGAACCAAGAGACCCAGTACTTC.